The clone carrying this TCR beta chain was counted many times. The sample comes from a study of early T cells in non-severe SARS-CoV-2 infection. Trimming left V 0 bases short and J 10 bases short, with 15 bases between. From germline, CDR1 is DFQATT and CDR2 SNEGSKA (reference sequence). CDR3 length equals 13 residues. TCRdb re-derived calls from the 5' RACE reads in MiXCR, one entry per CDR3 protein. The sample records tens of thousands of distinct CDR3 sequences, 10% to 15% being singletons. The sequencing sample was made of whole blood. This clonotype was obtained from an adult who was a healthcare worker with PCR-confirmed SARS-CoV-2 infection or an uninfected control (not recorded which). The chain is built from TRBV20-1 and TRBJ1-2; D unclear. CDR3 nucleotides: TGCAGTGCTAGAGAACGGGGATTAGGCGACTACACCTTC. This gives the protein CSARERGLGDYTF.